This TCR beta chain originates from a study of blood T cell repertoires in COVID-19 (dated by TCRdb to 2020 to 2022). About the study as a whole: ImmuneRACE Cohort 3 recovered participants were defined by two consecutive negative NP/OP PCR tests, healthcare professional clearance, or symptom resolution. Samples covering the acute and convalescent phases of COVID-19 were provided by collaborators in the United States, Italy and Spain. The material from the prospective study consisted of cDNA or gDNA derived from T cells, B-cell-depleted T cells, or PBMCs. The dataset comprised deeply sampled blood TCRbeta repertoires from subjects exposed to, actively infected with, or recovered from COVID-19. The repertoires were released in a freely available public database intended as a resource for research on the immune response to SARS-CoV-2. The samples were drawn from two sources: the first 160 participants of the ongoing ImmuneRACE study, and some 1,300 subjects contributed by 6 global collaborators. Nearly every sample came with metadata listing a de-identified subject ID, COVID-19 status, age in years and sex. Where available, HLA class I and class II types were taken from metadata supplied by the sample provider and were not determined by assay-based typing.

CDR1 is given as SEHNR and CDR2 as FQNEAQ, both from the germline V gene (reference sequence). V drops 2 bases and J drops 4 bases, leaving 12 bases in between. The CDR3 spans 15 residues, from the cysteine through the phenylalanine. CDR3 DNA is the only sequence kept; it has 45 bases, read in frame from the first base. What the work shows at the level of the full study, not this receptor alone: The amount of clinical and demographic metadata varied by source and participant and was provided uncurated.

To note about this clone: Its antigen target is currently unknown. It has no much larger one-base neighbor in the sample; base qualities were not kept.

The immunoSEQ Assay, a bias-controlled multiplex PCR, was used to amplify TCRbeta CDR3 regions from genomic DNA. In the original analysis: The number of nucleated cells in each sample was estimated by amplification of reference gene primers within the assay. To quantify the absolute abundance of each unique TCRbeta CDR3 rearrangement, sequence reads were collapsed and filtered. For each sample, productive Simpson clonality was calculated by taking the square root of Simpson's diversity index across productive rearrangements. As stored in TCRdb, this immuneACCESS dataset retains in-frame rearrangements with V and J assigned. A fraction of the clones does not appear; measured against another copy, unresolved V genes explain less than half of the discrepancy, and the remainder lacks a known reason. Clone size and V and J calls were adopted from that table, with D and trimming inferred from the DNA. The sample contains approximately 150,000 clones, roughly 85% of them found a single time. The ten largest clones represent about 20% of the sample.

Participants in the prospective study were aged 18 to 89 years, lived in 20 to 30 United States geographic areas, and enrolled through a virtual design. Cohort assignment in the prospective study relied on participant-reported clinical history from a screening survey and a study questionnaire. In the prospective study, mobile phlebotomists collected whole blood, serum and a nasopharyngeal or oropharyngeal swab from each participant. Additional blood draws and questionnaires over a 2-month period could optionally be provided by prospective study participants. Prospective study blood samples were shipped either frozen or at room temperature before DNA extraction.

The chain links TRBV7-9 with TRBJ1-3; there is no confident call for the D gene. The sequence was obtained from a woman between 70 and 85 years old in a cohort exposed to, infected with or recovered from COVID-19 (not recorded which). Material for sequencing was PBMCs or T cells enriched from blood (not recorded which). The CDR3 reads as follows: CASSLRSTGGNTIYF. The sequenced DNA: TGTGCCAGCAGCTTAAGGTCGACGGGGGGAAACACCATATATTTT.